This T cell receptor beta chain was documented in a study of blood T cells in healthy people across ages. In the study overall: Every two T cells gave about one barcoded beta molecule via template switching. Study-level findings and limits: Age advanced and TCR beta diversity per million T cells fell, roughly linearly.

PCR was performed a second time for roughly 7 to 12 cycles using a sample-barcoded 5' primer and a J-beta primer mix. Each cDNA molecule received a tag from a template-switch adaptor that had 12 random nucleotides. Per sample, CDR3-containing paired-end reads numbered at least 3 million. TCRdb used MiXCR to reprocess the 5' RACE reads, holding one entry per CDR3 protein. The sample includes almost 1 million distinct CDR3 sequences, roughly half of them seen just once. V lost 6 bases to trimming and J lost 5 bases; unmatched junction nucleotides: 18. In germline, CDR1 is SGDLS, CDR2 YYNGEE. The CDR3 loop spans 18 amino acids. In the case of this clonotype: The antigen remains undetermined.

The sequenced material came from blood. The genes are TRBV9 and TRBJ2-7; TRBD1 aligns across 12 bases. This TCR was sampled from a woman aged 55-70 years in good health. Here the CDR3 DNA reads TGTGCCAGCATTCACCGGGACAGGGGGCCGTGGTTGTTCGACGAGCAGTACTTC. This sequence encodes CASIHRDRGPWLFDEQYF. Variable domain in full (rest from reference TRBV9 and TRBJ2-7): DSGVTQTPKHLITATGQRVTLRCSPRSGDLSVYWYQQSLDQGLQFLIQYYNGEERAKGNILERFSAQQFPDLHSELNLSSLELGDSALYFCASIHRDRGPWLFDEQYFGPGTRLTVT.